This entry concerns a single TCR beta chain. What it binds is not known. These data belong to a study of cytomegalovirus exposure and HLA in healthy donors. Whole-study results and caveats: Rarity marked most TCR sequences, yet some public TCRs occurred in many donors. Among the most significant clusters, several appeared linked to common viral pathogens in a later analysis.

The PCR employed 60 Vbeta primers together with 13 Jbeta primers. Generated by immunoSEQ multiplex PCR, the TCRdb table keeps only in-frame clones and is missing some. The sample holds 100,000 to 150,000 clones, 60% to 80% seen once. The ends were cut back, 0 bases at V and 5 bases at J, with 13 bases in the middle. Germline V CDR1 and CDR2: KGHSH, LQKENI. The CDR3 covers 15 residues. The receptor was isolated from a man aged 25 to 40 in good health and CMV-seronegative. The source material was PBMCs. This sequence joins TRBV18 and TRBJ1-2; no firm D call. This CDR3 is CASSPPILGPYGYTF. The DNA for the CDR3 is TGTGCCAGCTCACCACCGATCCTCGGTCCATATGGCTACACCTTC.